Below are 14 T cell receptor beta chains sequenced from a single sample in a study of T cells in Graves' hyperthyroidism and ophthalmopathy. TCR beta CDR3 regions were amplified from RNA transcripts. First-round RT-PCR targeting the TCR CDR3 was performed with the HTBI primer set. TCRdb itself ran the multiplex PCR reads through MiXCR, one entry per CDR3 protein. There are hundreds of thousands of distinct CDR3 sequences in the sample; approximately 14% occur only once, and 12% to 15% lies in the top ten. The sequenced sample consisted of blood. Receptors were obtained from a woman between 18 and 30 years old with Graves' hyperthyroidism.

This clonotype was detected ten times or more. This chain links TRBV5-1 with TRBJ2-1; 10 bases are a match to TRBD1. V was pared by 5 bases and J by 4 bases, with 15 bases of the junction left unmatched. The CDR3 is 18 residues long. In germline, CDR1 is SGHRS, CDR2 YFSETQ. CDR3 sequence: CASRPRQGANPPYNEQFF. Here the CDR3 DNA reads TGCGCCAGCAGACCTAGACAGGGGGCGAATCCCCCTTACAATGAGCAGTTCTTC.

The rearrangement joins TRBV29-1 to TRBJ2-7, with TRBD1 matching over 8 bases. V trimming: 5 bases; J trimming: 1 base; junction bases outside the gene matches: 10. There are 15 residues in the CDR3. The germline V gene has CDR1 SQVTM and CDR2 ANQGSEA. CDR3 amino acids: CSVQRVTGASYEQYF. As DNA, the CDR3 is TGCAGCGTTCAAAGGGTGACAGGGGCTTCCTACGAGCAGTACTTC.

This clonotype has more than one count but fewer than ten. The chain carries TRBV5-1 and TRBJ2-7; D uncertain. CDR3 length equals 13 residues. In germline, CDR1 is SGHRS, CDR2 YFSETQ. The V and J ends lost 1 base and 6 bases respectively, with 11 bases between them. The CDR3 loop is CASSLWVGLEQYF. In DNA, the CDR3 is TGCGCCAGCAGCTTGTGGGTCGGTCTCGAGCAGTACTTC.

V is TRBV13 and J is TRBJ1-5, with a possible D match to TRBD1 (5 bases). This CDR3 is built from 13 residues. Trimming took 4 bases from V and 4 from J, leaving 8 bases between them. The germline gives CDR1 PRHDT, CDR2 FYEKMQ (reference sequence). The DNA for the CDR3 is TGTGCCAGCAGCTGGGGACCGAATCAGCCCCAGCATTTT. This translates into CASSWGPNQPQHF.

Remarks on this clonotype: Since a much larger clone is just one base distant, this may be a read error. This rearrangement joins TRBV28 to TRBJ2-2; a possible D gene is TRBD2 (5 bases). Germline values: CDR1 MDHEN, CDR2 SYDVKM. The CDR3 is 14 residues long. The CDR3 loop is CASSFAGITGELSF. The CDR3 region has the DNA TGTGCCAGCAGTTTTGCTGGTATCACCGGGGAGCTGTCTTTT.

This clonotype was counted between two and nine times. The J gene is TRBJ2-2, the V gene TRBV10-3; 10 nucleotides agree with TRBD2. CDR1 and CDR2 (germline): ENHRY, SYGVKD. CDR3 length: 16 residues. J was trimmed by 8 bases and V by 6 bases; bases with no gene match: 12. DNA of the CDR3: TGTGCCATCAGACCACCTAGCGGGGGCCACCGAGGGGAGCTGTTTTTT. It yields the protein CAIRPPSGGHRGELFF.

The chain employs TRBV3-1 and TRBJ2-3, with 10 bases identical to TRBD2. The trim removed 0 bases at V and 5 bases at J, leaving 8 bases unmatched. This CDR3 comprises 17 residues. CDR1 and CDR2 from the germline V gene are LGHDT and YNNKEL (reference sequence). The CDR3 bases are TGTGCCAGCAGCCAAGAAACAGCGGGGGGGCCGGGAGATACGCAGTATTTT. It translates to CASSQETAGGPGDTQYF.

The chain carries TRBV11-2 and TRBJ2-3; 9 positions agree with TRBD1. This CDR3 is 15 amino acids long. V dropped 1 base and J dropped 6; count of bases not matched to a gene: 5. CDR1 and CDR2 (germline): SGHAT, FQNNGV. CDR3 loop: CASSLGGDRVDTQYF. The CDR3 nucleotides are TGTGCCAGCAGCTTAGGCGGGGACAGGGTTGATACGCAGTATTTT.

This clonotype was detected many times. The chain has TRBV7-9 and TRBJ2-7; 7 bases align to TRBD1. Germline values: CDR1 SEHNR, CDR2 FQNEAQ (reference sequence). V lost 8 bases to trimming and J lost 0 bases; unmatched junction nucleotides: 4. CDR3 length: 13 residues. The CDR3 reads CASEGQHSYEQYF. CDR3 in DNA: TGTGCCAGCGAGGGACAGCACTCCTACGAGCAGTACTTC.

This clonotype appeared a few times. This chain joins TRBV6-1 and TRBJ2-3; weak D call: TRBD1 (6 bases). This CDR3 is built from 15 residues. The ends were cut back, 6 bases at V and 0 bases at J, with 13 bases in the middle. Per the germline V gene, CDR1 is MNHNS and CDR2 is SASEGT. The CDR3, as DNA: TGTGCCAGCAGCTGGACAGTCGGGAGCACAGATACGCAGTATTTT. It translates to CASSWTVGSTDTQYF.

This clonotype was detected ten times or more. This rearrangement joins TRBV5-1 to TRBJ1-2, with D hard to call. The CDR3 covers 18 residues. With 1 base removed from V and 0 bases from J, the gap between germline ends came to 19 bases. The germline CDR1 and CDR2 sequences are SGHRS and YFSETQ. The CDR3 region is CASSLPTVSQETNYGYTF. CDR3 bases: TGCGCCAGCAGCTTGCCAACTGTCAGCCAGGAGACTAACTATGGCTACACCTTC.

The chain uses TRBV20-1 and TRBJ1-5; D uncertain. The germline V gene encodes CDR1 DFQATT and CDR2 SNEGSKA (reference sequence). Trimming left V 5 bases short and J 1 base short, with 12 bases between. The length of the CDR3 is 14 residues. As DNA, the CDR3 is TGCAGTGCTCATGGGTCTCTGAGCAATCAGCCCCAGCATTTT. Residues: CSAHGSLSNQPQHF.

This clonotype was found a few times. The V and J genes are TRBV6-1 and TRBJ2-5; 7 bases line up with TRBD2. Germline CDR1 MNHNS, CDR2 SASEGT. V was pared by 6 bases and J by 4 bases, with 11 bases of the junction left unmatched. This CDR3 is 15 amino acids long. DNA for the CDR3: TGTGCCAGCAGCCCGAATCCCATAGCGGGAGAGACCCAGTACTTC. This gives the protein CASSPNPIAGETQYF.

The rearrangement uses TRBV7-2 and TRBJ2-2; possibly TRBD2 for D (6 bases). CDR1 and CDR2 (germline): SGHTA, FQGNSA. CDR3 length: 16 amino acids. V lost 2 bases to trimming and J lost 6 bases, with 16 bases between them. In DNA, the CDR3 is TGTGCCAGCAGCTTAAAGTATCCAGCGGGTGCCGGGGAGCTGTTTTTT. This translates into CASSLKYPAGAGELFF.